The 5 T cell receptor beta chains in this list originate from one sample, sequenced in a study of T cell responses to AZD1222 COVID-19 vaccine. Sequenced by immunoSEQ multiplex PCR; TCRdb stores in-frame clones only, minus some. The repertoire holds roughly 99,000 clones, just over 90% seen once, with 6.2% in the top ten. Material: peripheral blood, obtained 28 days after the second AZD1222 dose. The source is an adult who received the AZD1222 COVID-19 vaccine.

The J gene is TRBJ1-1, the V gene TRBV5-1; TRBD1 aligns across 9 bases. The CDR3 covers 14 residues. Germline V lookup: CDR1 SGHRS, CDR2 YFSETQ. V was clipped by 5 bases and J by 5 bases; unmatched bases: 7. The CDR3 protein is CASRFAGQGTEAFF. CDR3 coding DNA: TGCGCCAGCAGATTTGCGGGACAGGGTACTGAAGCTTTCTTT.

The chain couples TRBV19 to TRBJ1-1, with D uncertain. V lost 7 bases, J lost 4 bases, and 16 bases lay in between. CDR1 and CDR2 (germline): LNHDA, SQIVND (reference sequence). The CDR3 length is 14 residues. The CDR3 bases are TGTGCCAGTAAACGAGAGGTTATGGGCACTGAAGCTTTCTTT. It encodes CASKREVMGTEAFF.

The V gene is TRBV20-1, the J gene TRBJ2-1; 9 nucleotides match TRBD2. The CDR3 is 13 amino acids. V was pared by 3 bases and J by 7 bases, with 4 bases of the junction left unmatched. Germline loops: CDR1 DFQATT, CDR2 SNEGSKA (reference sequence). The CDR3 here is CSASAGGWNEQFF. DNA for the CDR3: TGCAGTGCTAGTGCGGGAGGGTGGAATGAGCAGTTCTTC.

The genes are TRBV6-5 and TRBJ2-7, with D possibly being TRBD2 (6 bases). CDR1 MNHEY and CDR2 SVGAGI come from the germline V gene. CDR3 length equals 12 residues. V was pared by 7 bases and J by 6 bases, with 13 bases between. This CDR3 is CASKLDSGEQYF. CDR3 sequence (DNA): TGTGCCAGCAAATTAGATAGCGGCGAGCAGTACTTC.

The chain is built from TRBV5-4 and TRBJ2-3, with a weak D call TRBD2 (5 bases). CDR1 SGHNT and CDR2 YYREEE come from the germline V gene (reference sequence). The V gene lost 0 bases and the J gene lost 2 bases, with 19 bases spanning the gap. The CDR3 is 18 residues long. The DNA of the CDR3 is TGTGCCAGCAGCTTGGCCGCCTCCATAGCGCCCTTCACAGATACGCAGTATTTT. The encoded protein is CASSLAASIAPFTDTQYF.